These 21 T cell receptor beta chains were all obtained from the same sample, sequenced in a study of naive and memory T cell subsets. An equimolar mix of two oligonucleotides served as the beta constant-region primer for TRBC1 and TRBC2. The ligated cDNA underwent four PCR rounds using SP2 and nested alpha and beta constant-region primers. TCRdb passed the UMI-ligation and nested PCR reads through MiXCR, listing each CDR3 protein once. The sample carries 7,000 to 9,000 distinct CDR3 sequences, around 28% recorded once. Sequenced: CD8+ TEMRA cells from blood. Subset: effector memory re-expressing CD45RA, CD45RA+ CD27-. These receptor sequences come from a human donor in good health.

In its sample, this clonotype is medium-sized (0.01 to 0.1%). This chain links TRBV7-2 with TRBJ2-1, with a weak D call TRBD1 (5 bases). Germline V gene data show CDR1 as SGHTA and CDR2 as FQGNSA. The CDR3 is 15 amino acids. V lost 5 bases, J lost 6 bases, and 17 bases lay in between. The CDR3 DNA follows: TGTGCCAGCAGCCAAGGGGTGCTGTACCTCAATGAGCAGTTCTTC. It codes for CASSQGVLYLNEQFF.

This rearrangement joins TRBV10-3 to TRBJ2-7; D unclear. The V and J ends lost 10 bases and 4 bases respectively, with 23 bases between them. Germline V CDR1 and CDR2: ENHRY, SYGVKD. This CDR3 spans 15 amino acids. The CDR3 bases are TGTGCCACCACATCTCTGTCAATGTCGATGTACGAGCAGTACTTC. This codes for CATTSLSMSMYEQYF.

The chain is built from TRBV29-1 and TRBJ2-7, with D perhaps matching TRBD1 (6 bases). The CDR3 has 15 amino acids. The germline V gene encodes CDR1 SQVTM and CDR2 ANQGSEA. Trimming stripped 1 base from V and 2 bases from J, with 15 bases between. The CDR3 DNA sequence: TGCAGCGTTGAAGTCCTGCTACAGGGAACCTACGAGCAGTACTTC. It codes for CSVEVLLQGTYEQYF.

This clonotype has only a few counts. The chain has TRBV29-1 and TRBJ2-2, with D possibly matching TRBD2 (5 bases). Germline lookup yields CDR1 SQVTM and CDR2 ANQGSEA. This CDR3 contains 14 residues. Trimming took off 2 bases at V and 6 bases at J, with 13 bases between the two ends. The CDR3 loop reads CSVELRVAPGELFF. The DNA of the CDR3 is TGCAGCGTTGAACTTAGGGTAGCGCCCGGGGAGCTGTTTTTT.

J is TRBJ2-1 and V is TRBV9; 8 bases are shared with TRBD2. The CDR3 spans 16 residues. Germline V gene lookup returns CDR1 SGDLS and CDR2 YYNGEE. V was pared by 2 bases and J by 0 bases, with 4 bases of the junction left unmatched. The CDR3 bases are TGTGCCAGCAGCGTTTCGGGAGGGAGCTCCTACAATGAGCAGTTCTTC. Its translation: CASSVSGGSSYNEQFF.

This clonotype was seen a handful of times. The V gene is TRBV12-3 or TRBV12-4, the J gene TRBJ1-1; D gene uncertain. This CDR3 is built from 11 residues. Trimming removed 3 bases at V and 7 bases at J, with 6 bases between. CDR3 region: CASSFVNEAFF. The CDR3 DNA reads TGTGCCAGCAGTTTCGTCAATGAAGCTTTCTTT.

Concerning this clonotype itself: A read error may account for a junction end that differs from germline. The rearrangement links TRBV4-3 to TRBJ2-7, with 8 bases fitting TRBD1. The CDR3 loop spans 14 amino acids. The germline CDR1 and CDR2 sequences are LGHNA and YSLEER. CDR3 nucleotide sequence: TGCGCCAGCAGTCAAGGACAGGGTTCCTACGAGCAGTACTTC. It encodes CASSQGQGSYEQYF.

The V gene is TRBV24-1, the J gene TRBJ2-2; 7 bases agree with TRBD1. Germline assignment: CDR1 KGHDR and CDR2 SFDVKD. The V segment lost 4 bases and the J segment 1 base; nucleotides outside the gene matches: 8. The CDR3 is made up of 17 amino acids. CDR3 in DNA: TGTGCCACCAGTGACCCCACCCGGGACAGGAACACCGGGGAGCTGTTTTTT. Protein: CATSDPTRDRNTGELFF.

This sequence joins TRBV9 and TRBJ1-1; 7 bases fit TRBD1. In germline, CDR1 is SGDLS, CDR2 YYNGEE. There are 17 residues in the CDR3. Trimming took 0 bases from V and 1 from J; bases not matched to a gene: 9. CDR3 bases: TGTGCCAGCAGCGTAGGGGGACAGACTCACAGGAACACTGAAGCTTTCTTT. Its translation is CASSVGGQTHRNTEAFF. Filled out from reference TRBV9 and TRBJ1-1, the complete variable domain reads DSGVTQTPKHLITATGQRVTLRCSPRSGDLSVYWYQQSLDQGLQFLIQYYNGEERAKGNILERFSAQQFPDLHSELNLSSLELGDSALYFCASSVGGQTHRNTEAFFGQGTRLTVV.

The chain is built from TRBV7-2 and TRBJ2-5; D perhaps matches TRBD1 (5 bases). Trimming shortened V by 5 bases and J by 4 bases, and 17 bases separated the two germline ends. This CDR3 contains 15 residues. Germline V gene lookup returns CDR1 SGHTA and CDR2 FQGNSA. The DNA for the CDR3 is TGTGCCAGCAGCCTTCTGCAGGGAACCCCAGAGACCCAGTACTTC. Translated: CASSLLQGTPETQYF. The full variable domain, rest sourced from reference TRBV7-2 and TRBJ2-5, is GAGVSQSPSNKVTEKGKDVELRCDPISGHTALYWYRQSLGQGLEFLIYFQGNSAPDKSGLPSDRFSAERTGGSVSTLTIQRTQQEDSAVYLCASSLLQGTPETQYFGPGTRLLVL.

The CDR3 sequence: CASSLGDSNSPLHF. CDR3 coding DNA: TGTGCCAGCAGCTTAGGGGACAGTAATTCACCCCTCCACTTT. This chain connects TRBV7-2 to TRBJ1-6; the match to TRBD1 covers 7 bases. CDR3 size: 14 residues. Trimming took 1 base from V and 6 from J; bases not matched to a gene: 0. Germline CDR1 SGHTA, CDR2 FQGNSA.

This rearrangement joins TRBV7-6 to TRBJ2-1; TRBD1 matches at 10 bases. Germline trimming cut 5 bases from V and 3 bases from J; bases unmatched to any gene: 4. The CDR3 covers 15 residues. The germline V gene has CDR1 SGHVS and CDR2 FNYEAQ. Here the CDR3 DNA reads TGTGCCAGCAGCCCGGGGGACAGGGGCTACAATGAGCAGTTCTTC. The encoded protein is CASSPGDRGYNEQFF.

Written as DNA, the CDR3 is TGCAGTGCTAGAGTAGCGGGAGACTACGAGCAGTACTTC. Residues: CSARVAGDYEQYF. This rearrangement joins TRBV20-1 to TRBJ2-7, with TRBD2 identical over 9 bases. CDR1 is DFQATT and CDR2 is SNEGSKA in the germline V gene (reference sequence). The CDR3 runs to 13 residues. The V gene end was trimmed by 1 base and the J gene end by 3 bases; junction bases not matched to a gene: 1.

The chain employs TRBV28 and TRBJ1-1; possibly TRBD1 for D (5 bases). Germline V gene lookup returns CDR1 MDHEN and CDR2 SYDVKM. V shed 1 base and J shed 1 base, with 13 bases lying between them. CDR3 size: 16 residues. The CDR3 is CASSLSGSGTNTEAFF. In DNA, the CDR3 is TGTGCCAGCAGTTTATCAGGGTCCGGGACGAACACTGAAGCTTTCTTT.

CDR3: CASSRPGRELFF. CDR3 nucleotides: TGTGCCAGCAGTCGCCCCGGTCGGGAGCTGTTTTTT. This sequence joins TRBV28 and TRBJ2-2; no clear D. Germline values: CDR1 MDHEN, CDR2 SYDVKM. Trimming left V 5 bases short and J 9 bases short, with 10 bases between. The CDR3 has 12 residues.

This clonotype has ten or more counts. V usage is TRBV20-1 and J usage is TRBJ2-5, with TRBD2 identical over 8 bases. Per germline, CDR1 DFQATT and CDR2 SNEGSKA (reference sequence). Trimming cost V 0 bases and J 2 bases; bases outside gene matches: 5. CDR3 length: 15 amino acids. This chain's CDR3 is CSARDYSGDQETQYF. In nucleotides, the CDR3 is TGCAGTGCTAGAGATTATAGCGGGGATCAAGAGACCCAGTACTTC.

This chain connects TRBV4-2 to TRBJ2-3, with 12 bases matching TRBD1. The CDR3 extends over 16 amino acids. Germline V gene sequence: CDR1 LGHNA, CDR2 YNFKEQ. The V gene end was trimmed by 4 bases and the J gene end by 2 bases; junction bases not matched to a gene: 4. The CDR3 reads CASSPGQGASTDTQYF. CDR3 sequence (DNA): TGTGCCAGCAGCCCGGGACAGGGGGCGTCCACAGATACGCAGTATTTT.

This clonotype has only a few counts. CDR3 residues: CASSLDLNEKLFF. The CDR3 DNA follows: TGTGCCAGCAGCTTGGACCTTAATGAAAAACTGTTTTTT. The rearrangement links TRBV5-5 to TRBJ1-4; D call uncertain. V was clipped by 0 bases and J by 4 bases, with 4 bases between them. Germline V gives CDR1 SGHKS, CDR2 YYEKEE (reference sequence). This CDR3 has 13 amino acids.

The chain joins TRBV7-9 to TRBJ2-1; no definite D call. V gave up 0 bases and J gave up 12 bases, with 12 bases separating them. The germline gives CDR1 SEHNR, CDR2 FQNEAQ (reference sequence). The CDR3 has 13 amino acids. For the CDR3, the DNA is TGTGCCAGCAGCTTAGCCCCGGACCATCGGCAGTTCTTC. As protein: CASSLAPDHRQFF.

This clonotype came up a few times. The chain links TRBV28 to TRBJ2-7; the D is unclear. V was shortened by 3 bases and J by 4 bases, with 22 bases between the two germline ends. Germline lookup yields CDR1 MDHEN and CDR2 SYDVKM. CDR3 length: 17 amino acids. CDR3 residues: CASSLGYGRPMKYEQYF. In DNA, the CDR3 is TGTGCCAGCAGTTTGGGGTACGGCCGGCCGATGAAATACGAGCAGTACTTC.

The CDR3 here is CASSLKRGKDIQYF. For the CDR3, the DNA is TGTGCCAGCAGCTTAAAGCGGGGAAAGGACATTCAGTACTTC. V usage is TRBV7-2 and J usage is TRBJ2-4, with 7 bases lining up with TRBD2. The V gene end was trimmed by 2 bases and the J gene end by 8 bases; junction bases not matched to a gene: 6. The CDR3 is 14 residues long. Germline CDR1 SGHTA, CDR2 FQGNSA.